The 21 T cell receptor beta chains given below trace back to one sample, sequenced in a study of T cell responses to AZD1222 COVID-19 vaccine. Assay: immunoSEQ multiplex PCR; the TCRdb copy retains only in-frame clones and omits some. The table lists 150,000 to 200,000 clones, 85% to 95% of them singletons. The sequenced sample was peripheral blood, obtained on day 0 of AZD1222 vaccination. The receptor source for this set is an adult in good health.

CDR3 region: CASRRGGRREKLFF. The CDR3 region has the DNA TGTGCCAGCAGACGGGGGGGTAGGCGGGAAAAACTGTTTTTT. The V gene is TRBV7-2, the J gene TRBJ1-4; a possible D gene is TRBD1 (5 bases). With 6 bases removed from V and 8 bases from J, the gap between germline ends came to 16 bases. The CDR3 consists of 14 residues. Germline-derived CDR1 and CDR2 are SGHTA and FQGNSA. Using reference TRBV7-2 and TRBJ1-4 for the parts outside the CDR3, the full variable domain is GAGVSQSPSNKVTEKGKDVELRCDPISGHTALYWYRQSLGQGLEFLIYFQGNSAPDKSGLPSDRFSAERTGGSVSTLTIQRTQQEDSAVYLCASRRGGRREKLFFGSGTQLSVL.

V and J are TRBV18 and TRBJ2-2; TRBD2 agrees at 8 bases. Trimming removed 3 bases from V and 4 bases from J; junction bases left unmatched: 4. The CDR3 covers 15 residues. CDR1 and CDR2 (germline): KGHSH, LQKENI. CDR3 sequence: CASSPDGGATGELFF. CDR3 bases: TGTGCCAGCTCACCGGACGGGGGGGCCACCGGGGAGCTGTTTTTT.

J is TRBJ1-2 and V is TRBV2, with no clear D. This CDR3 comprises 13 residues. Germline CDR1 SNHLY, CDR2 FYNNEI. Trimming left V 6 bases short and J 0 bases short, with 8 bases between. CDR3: CASRGLANYGYTF. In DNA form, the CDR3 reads TGTGCCAGCAGGGGCCTAGCTAACTATGGCTACACCTTC.

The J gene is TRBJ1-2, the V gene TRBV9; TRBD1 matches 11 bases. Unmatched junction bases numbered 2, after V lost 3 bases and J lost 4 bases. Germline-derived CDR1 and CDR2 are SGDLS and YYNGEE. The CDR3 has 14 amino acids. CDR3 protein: CASSAGQGVYGYTF. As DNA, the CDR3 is TGTGCCAGCAGCGCGGGACAGGGGGTCTATGGCTACACCTTC.

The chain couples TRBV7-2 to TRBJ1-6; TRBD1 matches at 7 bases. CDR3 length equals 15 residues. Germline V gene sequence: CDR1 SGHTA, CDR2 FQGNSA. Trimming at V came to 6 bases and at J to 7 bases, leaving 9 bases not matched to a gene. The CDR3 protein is CASRKPGQPNSPLHF. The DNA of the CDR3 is TGTGCCAGCAGGAAACCGGGACAGCCAAATTCACCCCTCCACTTT.

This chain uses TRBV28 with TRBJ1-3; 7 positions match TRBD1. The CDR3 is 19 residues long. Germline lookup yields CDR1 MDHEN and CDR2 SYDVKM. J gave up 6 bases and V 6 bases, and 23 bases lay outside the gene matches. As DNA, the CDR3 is TGTGCCAGCAGCAGTTACCCCCCGGGCAGGGGGGGATCGGAAAACACCATATATTTT. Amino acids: CASSSYPPGRGGSENTIYF.

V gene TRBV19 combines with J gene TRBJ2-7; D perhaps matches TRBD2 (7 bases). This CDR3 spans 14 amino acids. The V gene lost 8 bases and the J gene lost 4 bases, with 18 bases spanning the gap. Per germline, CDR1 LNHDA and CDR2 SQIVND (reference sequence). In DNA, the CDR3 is TGTGCCAGTTCGAGAGGGGGGGCACGATACGAGCAGTACTTC. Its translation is CASSRGGARYEQYF. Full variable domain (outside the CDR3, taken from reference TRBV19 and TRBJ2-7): DGGITQSPKYLFRKEGQNVTLSCEQNLNHDAMYWYRQDPGQGLRLIYYSQIVNDFQKGDIAEGYSVSREKKESFPLTVTSAQKNPTAFYLCASSRGGARYEQYFGPGTRLTVT.

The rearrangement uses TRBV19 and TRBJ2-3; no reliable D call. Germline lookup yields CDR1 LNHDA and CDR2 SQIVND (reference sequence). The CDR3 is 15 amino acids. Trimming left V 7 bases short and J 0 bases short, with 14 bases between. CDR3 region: CASNNRQVSTDTQYF. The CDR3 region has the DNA TGTGCCAGTAATAATCGGCAGGTTAGCACAGATACGCAGTATTTT.

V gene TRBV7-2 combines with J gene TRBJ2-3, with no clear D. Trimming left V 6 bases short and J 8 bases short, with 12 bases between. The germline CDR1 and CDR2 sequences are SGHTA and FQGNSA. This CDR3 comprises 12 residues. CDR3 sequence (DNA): TGTGCCAGCAGATATTCCCTAGGTACGCAGTATTTT. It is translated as CASRYSLGTQYF.

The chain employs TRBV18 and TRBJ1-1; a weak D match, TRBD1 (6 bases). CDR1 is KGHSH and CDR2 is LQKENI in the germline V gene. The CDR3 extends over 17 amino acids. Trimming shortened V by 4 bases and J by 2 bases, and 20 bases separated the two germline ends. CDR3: CASSLADRRGPNTEAFF. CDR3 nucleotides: TGTGCCAGCTCACTCGCCGACAGGCGGGGCCCAAACACTGAAGCTTTCTTT. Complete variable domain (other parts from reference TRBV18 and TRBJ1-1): NAGVMQNPRHLVRRRGQEARLRCSPMKGHSHVYWYRQLPEEGLKFMVYLQKENIIDESGMPKERFSAEFPKEGPSILRIQQVVRGDSAAYFCASSLADRRGPNTEAFFGQGTRLTVV.

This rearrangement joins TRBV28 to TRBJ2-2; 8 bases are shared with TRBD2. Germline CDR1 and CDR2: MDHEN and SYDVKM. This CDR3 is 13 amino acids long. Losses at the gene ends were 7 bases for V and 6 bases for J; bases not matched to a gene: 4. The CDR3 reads CASNRGGSGELFF. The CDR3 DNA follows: TGTGCCAGCAATCGGGGGGGCTCCGGGGAGCTGTTTTTT.

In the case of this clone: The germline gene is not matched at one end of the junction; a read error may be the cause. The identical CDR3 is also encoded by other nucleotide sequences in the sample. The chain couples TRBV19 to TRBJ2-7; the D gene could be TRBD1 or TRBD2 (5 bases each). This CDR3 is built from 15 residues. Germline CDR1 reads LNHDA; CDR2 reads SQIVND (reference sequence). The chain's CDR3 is CASSRGGRGSYEQYF. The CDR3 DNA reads TGTGCTAGTAGTAGGGGCGGGCGCGGCTCCTACGAGCAGTACTTC.

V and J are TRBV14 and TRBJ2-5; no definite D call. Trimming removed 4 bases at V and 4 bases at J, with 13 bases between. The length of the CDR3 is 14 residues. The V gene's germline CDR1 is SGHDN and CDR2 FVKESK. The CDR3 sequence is CASSLRRTRETQYF. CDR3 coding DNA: TGTGCCAGCAGCCTGCGCCGGACCCGAGAGACCCAGTACTTC.

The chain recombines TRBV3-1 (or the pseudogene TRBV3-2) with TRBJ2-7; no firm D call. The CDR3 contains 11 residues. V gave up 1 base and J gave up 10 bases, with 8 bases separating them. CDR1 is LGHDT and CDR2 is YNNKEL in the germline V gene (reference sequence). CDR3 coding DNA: TGTGCCAGCAGCCAAGGTCCGCTACAGTACTTC. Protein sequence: CASSQGPLQYF.

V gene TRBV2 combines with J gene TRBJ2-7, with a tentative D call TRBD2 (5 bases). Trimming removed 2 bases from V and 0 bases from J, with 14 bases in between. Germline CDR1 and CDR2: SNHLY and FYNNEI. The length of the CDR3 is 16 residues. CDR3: CASSEIQRASSYEQYF. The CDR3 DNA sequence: TGTGCCAGCAGTGAAATTCAGAGGGCAAGCTCCTACGAGCAGTACTTC.

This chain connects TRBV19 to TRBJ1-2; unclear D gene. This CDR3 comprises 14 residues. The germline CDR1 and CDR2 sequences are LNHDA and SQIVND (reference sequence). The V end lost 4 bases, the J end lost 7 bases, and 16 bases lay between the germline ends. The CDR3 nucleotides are TGTGCCAGTAGTAATCTCGATCGGCCCGGTGGCTACACCTTC. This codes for CASSNLDRPGGYTF. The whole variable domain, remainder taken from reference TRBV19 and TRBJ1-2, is DGGITQSPKYLFRKEGQNVTLSCEQNLNHDAMYWYRQDPGQGLRLIYYSQIVNDFQKGDIAEGYSVSREKKESFPLTVTSAQKNPTAFYLCASSNLDRPGGYTFGSGTRLTVV.

CDR3 region: CASSRLGIQETQYF. CDR3 nucleotides: TGTGCCAGCAGCAGACTCGGGATTCAAGAGACCCAGTACTTC. V gene TRBV6-2 or TRBV6-3 combines with J gene TRBJ2-5, with D tentatively TRBD2 (5 bases). Germline CDR1 MNHEY, CDR2 SVGEGT. V dropped 6 bases and J dropped 2 bases, with 13 bases sitting between them. The CDR3 totals 14 residues.

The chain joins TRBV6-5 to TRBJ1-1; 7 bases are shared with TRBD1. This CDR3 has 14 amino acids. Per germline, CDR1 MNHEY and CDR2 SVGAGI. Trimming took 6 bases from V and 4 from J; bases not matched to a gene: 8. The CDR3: CASSVTGPPTEAFF. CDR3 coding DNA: TGTGCCAGCAGCGTGACAGGGCCCCCCACTGAAGCTTTCTTT.

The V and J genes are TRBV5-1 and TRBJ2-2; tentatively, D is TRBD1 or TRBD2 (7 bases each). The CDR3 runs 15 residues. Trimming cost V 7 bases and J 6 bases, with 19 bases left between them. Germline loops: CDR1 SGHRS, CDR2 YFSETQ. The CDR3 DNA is TGCGCCAGCGGACCACAGGGGAGGGCGTCCGGGGAGCTGTTTTTT. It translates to CASGPQGRASGELFF.

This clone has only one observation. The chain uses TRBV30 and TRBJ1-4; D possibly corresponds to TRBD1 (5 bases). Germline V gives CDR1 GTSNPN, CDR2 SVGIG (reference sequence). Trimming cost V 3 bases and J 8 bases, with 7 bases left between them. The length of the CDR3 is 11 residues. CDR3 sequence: CAWSRDEKLFF. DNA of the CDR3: TGTGCCTGGAGCAGGGACGAAAAACTGTTTTTT.

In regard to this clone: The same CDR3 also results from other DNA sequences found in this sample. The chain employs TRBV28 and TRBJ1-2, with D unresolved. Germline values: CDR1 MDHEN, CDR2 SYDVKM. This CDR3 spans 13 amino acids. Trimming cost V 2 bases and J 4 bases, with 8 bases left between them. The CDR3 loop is CASSLGQAYGYTF. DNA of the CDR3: TGTGCCAGCAGTTTAGGGCAGGCCTATGGCTACACCTTC.